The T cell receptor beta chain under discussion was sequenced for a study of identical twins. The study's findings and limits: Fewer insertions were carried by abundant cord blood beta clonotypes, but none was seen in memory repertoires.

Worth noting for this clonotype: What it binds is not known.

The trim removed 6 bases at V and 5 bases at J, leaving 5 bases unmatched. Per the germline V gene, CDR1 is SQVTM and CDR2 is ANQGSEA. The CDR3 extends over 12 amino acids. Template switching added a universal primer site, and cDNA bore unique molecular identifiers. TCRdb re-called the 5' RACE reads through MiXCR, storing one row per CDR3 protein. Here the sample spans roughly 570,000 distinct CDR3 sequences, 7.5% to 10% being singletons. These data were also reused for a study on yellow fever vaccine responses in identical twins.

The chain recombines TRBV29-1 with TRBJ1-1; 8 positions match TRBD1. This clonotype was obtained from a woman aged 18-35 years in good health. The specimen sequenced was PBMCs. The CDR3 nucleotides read TGCAGCGTGCGGACAGGGTATACTGAAGCTTTCTTT. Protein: CSVRTGYTEAFF.